Each of the 2 T cell receptor beta chains below was sequenced from the same sample in a study of control samples from healthy donors and cancer patients. Generated by immunoSEQ multiplex PCR, the TCRdb table keeps only in-frame clones and is missing some. The sample holds about 110,000 clones, approximately 84% seen once. Sequencing was done on a sample of blood. The receptors shown here come from a man aged 18 to 29 in good health.

The sample holds one count of this clone. The CDR3 DNA is TGTGCCAGCAACCCTGACGGAGGCTACAATGAGCAGTTCTTC. It yields the protein CASNPDGGYNEQFF. The rearrangement uses TRBV9 and TRBJ2-1, with D possibly TRBD2 on 5 matching bases. CDR1 SGDLS and CDR2 YYNGEE come from the germline V gene. The CDR3 consists of 14 residues. V was pared by 6 bases and J by 3 bases, with 13 bases between.

The genes are TRBV24-1 and TRBJ2-3, with D perhaps matching TRBD1 (5 bases). V was trimmed by 0 bases and J by 2 bases, leaving 5 bases between them. This CDR3 is built from 14 residues. Per the germline V gene, CDR1 is KGHDR and CDR2 is SFDVKD. The CDR3 reads CATSDLGATDTQYF. CDR3 coding DNA: TGTGCCACCAGTGATTTGGGGGCCACAGATACGCAGTATTTT.